This entry describes one T cell receptor (beta chain). Its antigen is not known. Sequencing was performed with immunoSEQ multiplex PCR; in TCRdb, only in-frame clones are kept and a portion is missing. This table holds about 960,000 clones, over 75% found once. The sample is drawn from a study of shared clonotypes between healthy human individuals. The wider study: Donors had three CD4 naive, three CD4 memory, two CD8 naive and one CD8 memory plate apiece.

The CDR3 covers 15 residues. CDR1 and CDR2 from the germline V gene are SGHAT and FQNNGV. V was clipped by 0 bases and J by 1 base, with 7 bases between them. Notes on the study in general: It was the few donors that limited the genetic and exposure-history diversity represented. Sharing across a few donors was seen in 4.5% to 6.5% of naive CD4 clonotypes.

V gene TRBV11-2 combines with J gene TRBJ1-5, with a tentative D call TRBD1 (5 bases). The TCR comes from a man between 18 and 29 years old in good health. Sequenced sample: memory CD4+ T cells sorted from blood. As for subset: CD45RA-negative fraction. The CDR3 bases are TGTGCCAGCAGCTTAGAGGGACGGAGCAATCAGCCCCAGCATTTT. It yields the protein CASSLEGRSNQPQHF.